The 14 T cell receptor beta chains below come from one sample, sequenced in a study of cytomegalovirus exposure and HLA in healthy donors. The study ran its PCR with 60 Vbeta and 13 Jbeta primers. Measured with immunoSEQ multiplex PCR; TCRdb has only the in-frame clones, and not every one. The sample lists approximately 250,000 clones, approximately 84% occurring once. Sample: PBMCs. The source of these receptors is a girl aged 2-9 years in good health and CMV-seronegative.

In this sample, this clone turned up once. The genes are TRBV29-1 and TRBJ2-3, with D possibly TRBD1 on 5 matching bases. The CDR3 length is 16 residues. V was cut by 3 bases and J by 0 bases, with 16 bases left in between. CDR1 SQVTM and CDR2 ANQGSEA come from the germline V gene. This CDR3 is CSVDPRAGPSTDTQYF. CDR3 DNA sequence: TGCAGCGTTGACCCCAGGGCCGGACCTAGCACAGATACGCAGTATTTT.

The table lists this clone with a count of one. The chain recombines TRBV11-2 with TRBJ1-1; D is ambiguous. V lost 2 bases and J lost 1, with 5 bases in between. Germline assignment: CDR1 SGHAT and CDR2 FQNNGV. This CDR3 has 13 amino acids. The CDR3 loop reads CASSLFRNTEAFF. DNA of the CDR3: TGTGCCAGCAGCTTATTCAGGAACACTGAAGCTTTCTTT. The full variable domain, rest sourced from reference TRBV11-2 and TRBJ1-1, is EAGVAQSPRYKIIEKRQSVAFWCNPISGHATLYWYQQILGQGPKLLIQFQNNGVVDDSQLPKDRFSAERLKGVDSTLKIQPAKLEDSAVYLCASSLFRNTEAFFGQGTRLTVV.

The CDR3 here is CASTGQLDGSPLHF. The CDR3 DNA reads TGTGCCAGCACCGGACAGCTAGACGGTTCACCCCTCCACTTT. This rearrangement joins TRBV6-5 to TRBJ1-6; D might be TRBD1 (6 bases). V was cut by 7 bases and J by 9 bases, with 16 bases left in between. The CDR3 runs to 14 residues. The germline gives CDR1 MNHEY, CDR2 SVGAGI.

The gene calls are TRBV15 and TRBJ1-4, with no clear D. Trimming shortened V by 0 bases and J by 5 bases, and 13 bases separated the two germline ends. The germline CDR1 and CDR2 sequences are LNHNV and YYDKDF (reference sequence). The length of the CDR3 is 16 residues. The CDR3 nucleotides read TGTGCCACCAGCAGAGATCAGGTCAGGAGGAATGAAAAACTGTTTTTT. This gives the protein CATSRDQVRRNEKLFF.

The chain links TRBV6-5 to TRBJ1-6; D gene unclear. CDR3 length: 16 residues. The V end was cut by 0 bases, the J end by 0 bases, with 6 bases between. In germline, CDR1 is MNHEY, CDR2 SVGAGI. The CDR3 loop is CASSYSWSSYNSPLHF. The DNA for the CDR3 is TGTGCCAGCAGTTACTCGTGGAGCTCCTATAATTCACCCCTCCACTTT.

Only one count was recorded for this clone. The chain is built from TRBV5-6 and TRBJ2-3, with 7 bases fitting TRBD2. The CDR3 has 15 amino acids. The V gene's germline CDR1 is SGHDT and CDR2 YYEEEE. Losses at the gene ends were 5 bases for V and 4 bases for J; bases not matched to a gene: 10. The CDR3 loop reads CASRRTSKFPDTQYF. The CDR3 bases are TGTGCCAGCAGAAGGACTAGTAAGTTTCCAGATACGCAGTATTTT.

This clone was counted a single time. The chain couples TRBV29-1 to TRBJ2-2; the D gene is possibly TRBD1 (6 bases). The germline V gene encodes CDR1 SQVTM and CDR2 ANQGSEA. The CDR3 sequence is 14 residues long. Trimming removed 6 bases from V and 3 bases from J, with 14 bases in between. In nucleotides, the CDR3 is TGCAGCGTAAGAGGGAACAGGGACACCGGGGAGCTGTTTTTT. Translated, it gives CSVRGNRDTGELFF.

The V gene is TRBV9, the J gene TRBJ1-3; no firm D call. Germline CDR1 is SGDLS and CDR2 is YYNGEE. This CDR3 spans 16 amino acids. Trimming removed 4 bases from V and 3 bases from J, with 17 bases in between. The CDR3 region has the DNA TGTGCCAGCAGCCCCCGGACTTCTTACTTTGGAAACACCATATATTTT. Translating it yields CASSPRTSYFGNTIYF.

The rearrangement joins TRBV5-4 to TRBJ1-2; 8 bases line up with TRBD1. The CDR3 totals 15 residues. After removal of 2 bases from V and 7 bases from J, the junction contained 10 bases not matched to a gene. Germline V lookup: CDR1 SGHNT, CDR2 YYREEE (reference sequence). CDR3 DNA sequence: TGTGCCAGCAGCTTAGCAGGGGGCGCTTCGTCTGGCTACACCTTC. It is translated as CASSLAGGASSGYTF.

Notes on this clone: The sample holds other DNA sequences that translate to the same CDR3. The rearrangement joins TRBV27 to TRBJ1-2; 8 bases fit TRBD1. V shed 0 bases and J 3 bases; nucleotides not matched to a gene: 3. Germline values: CDR1 MNHEY, CDR2 SMNVEV (reference sequence). The CDR3 contains 15 residues. The CDR3: CASSLSAGGDYGYTF. As DNA, the CDR3 is TGTGCCAGCAGTTTATCAGCAGGGGGCGACTATGGCTACACCTTC.

J is TRBJ1-2 and V is TRBV7-2; 8 bases map to TRBD1. With V trimmed by 5 bases and J by 7 bases, 6 bases remained unmatched. CDR1 SGHTA and CDR2 FQGNSA come from the germline V gene. The CDR3 is made up of 13 amino acids. The CDR3 bases are TGTGCCAGCAGCCCAGGGGGCGCGGGTGGCTACACCTTC. Residues: CASSPGGAGGYTF.

The gene calls are TRBV28 and TRBJ2-7; TRBD2 matches 9 bases. Per germline, CDR1 MDHEN and CDR2 SYDVKM. The CDR3 runs to 14 residues. After removal of 6 bases from V and 2 bases from J, the junction contained 5 bases not matched to a gene. The CDR3 here is CASSSGTSPYEQYF. CDR3 nucleotide sequence: TGTGCCAGCAGCTCCGGGACTAGCCCCTACGAGCAGTACTTC.

This clone was observed a few times. The chain combines TRBV19 with TRBJ2-7, with TRBD1 as a possible D gene (5 bases). The CDR3 sequence is 14 residues long. Germline V lookup: CDR1 LNHDA, CDR2 SQIVND (reference sequence). The germline V and J ends were trimmed by 4 bases and 2 bases, with 12 bases remaining between them. DNA for the CDR3: TGTGCCAGTAGTACGGTAGACAGTACCTACGAGCAGTACTTC. This translates into CASSTVDSTYEQYF.

The chain recombines TRBV4-1 with TRBJ2-1; 7 nucleotides match TRBD2. CDR3 length: 18 amino acids. Germline CDR1 is MGHRA and CDR2 is YSYEKL. The junction had 14 bases not matched to a gene; V was cut back by 0 bases and J by 6 bases. The CDR3 is CASSQDPGGSGPLNEQFF. DNA of the CDR3: TGCGCCAGCAGCCAAGACCCCGGGGGGAGCGGACCCCTCAATGAGCAGTTCTTC.